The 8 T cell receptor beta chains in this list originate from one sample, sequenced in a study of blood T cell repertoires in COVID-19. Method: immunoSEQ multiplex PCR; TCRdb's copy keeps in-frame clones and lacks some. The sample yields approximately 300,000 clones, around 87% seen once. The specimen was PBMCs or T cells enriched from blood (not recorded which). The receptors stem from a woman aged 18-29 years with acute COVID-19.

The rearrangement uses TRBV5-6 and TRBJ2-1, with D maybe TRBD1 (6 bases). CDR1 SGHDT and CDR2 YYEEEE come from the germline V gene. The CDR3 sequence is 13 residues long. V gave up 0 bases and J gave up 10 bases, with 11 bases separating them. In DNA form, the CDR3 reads TGTGCCAGCAGCTTGGGACTAACAGGGGAGCAGTTCTTC. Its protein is CASSLGLTGEQFF. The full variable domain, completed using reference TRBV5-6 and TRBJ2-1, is DAGVTQSPTHLIKTRGQQVTLRCSPKSGHDTVSWYQQALGQGPQFIFQYYEEEERQRGNFPDRFSGHQFPNYSSELNVNALLLGDSALYLCASSLGLTGEQFFGPGTRLTVL.

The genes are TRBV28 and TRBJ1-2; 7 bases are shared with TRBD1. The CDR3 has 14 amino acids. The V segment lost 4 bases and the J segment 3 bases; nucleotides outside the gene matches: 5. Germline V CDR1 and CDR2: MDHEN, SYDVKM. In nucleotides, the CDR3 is TGTGCCAGCAGTTCGCGGGACAGACACTATGGCTACACCTTC. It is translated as CASSSRDRHYGYTF.

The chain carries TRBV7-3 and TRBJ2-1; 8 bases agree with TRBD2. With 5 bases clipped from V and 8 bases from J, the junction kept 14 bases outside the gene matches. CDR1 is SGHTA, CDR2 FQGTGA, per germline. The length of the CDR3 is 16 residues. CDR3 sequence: CASSATGTRALHEQFF. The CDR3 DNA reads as TGTGCCAGCAGCGCAACCGGGACTAGGGCCCTCCATGAGCAGTTCTTC.

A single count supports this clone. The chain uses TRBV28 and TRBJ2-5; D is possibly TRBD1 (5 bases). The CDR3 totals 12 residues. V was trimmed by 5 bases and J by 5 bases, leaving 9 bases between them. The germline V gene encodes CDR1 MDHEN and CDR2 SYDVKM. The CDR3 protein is CASSRGRETQYF. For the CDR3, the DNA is TGTGCCAGCAGTAGGGGAAGGGAGACCCAGTACTTC.

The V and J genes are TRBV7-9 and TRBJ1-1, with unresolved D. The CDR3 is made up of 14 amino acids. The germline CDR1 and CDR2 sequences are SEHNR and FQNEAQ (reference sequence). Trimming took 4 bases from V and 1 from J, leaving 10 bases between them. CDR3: CASSSSSRNTEAFF. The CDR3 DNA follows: TGTGCCAGCAGCTCCTCTAGTCGGAACACTGAAGCTTTCTTT. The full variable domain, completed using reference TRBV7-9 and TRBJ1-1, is DTGVSQNPRHKITKRGQNVTFRCDPISEHNRLYWYRQTLGQGPEFLTYFQNEAQLEKSRLLSDRFSAERPKGSFSTLEIQRTEQGDSAMYLCASSSSSRNTEAFFGQGTRLTVV.

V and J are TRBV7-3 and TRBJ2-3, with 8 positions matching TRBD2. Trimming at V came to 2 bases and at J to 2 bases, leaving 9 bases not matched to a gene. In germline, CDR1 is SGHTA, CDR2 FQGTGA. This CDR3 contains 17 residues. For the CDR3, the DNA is TGTGCCAGCAGCTTATTAGCCCTAGCGGGTTCCACAGATACGCAGTATTTT. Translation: CASSLLALAGSTDTQYF.

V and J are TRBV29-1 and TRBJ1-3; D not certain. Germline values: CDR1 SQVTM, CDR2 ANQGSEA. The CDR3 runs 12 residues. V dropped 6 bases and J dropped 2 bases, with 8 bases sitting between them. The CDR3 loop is CSVHITGNTIYF. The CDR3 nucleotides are TGCAGCGTGCACATAACTGGAAACACCATATATTTT.

The CDR3 DNA is TGCGCCAGCAGCTGGGAACCGGGACTAGCGGTCTACGAGCAGTACTTC. It translates to CASSWEPGLAVYEQYF. The chain uses TRBV5-1 and TRBJ2-7, with 11 bases lining up with TRBD2. There are 16 residues in the CDR3. V lost 3 bases to trimming and J lost 3 bases; unmatched junction nucleotides: 8. Per the germline V gene, CDR1 is SGHRS and CDR2 is YFSETQ.